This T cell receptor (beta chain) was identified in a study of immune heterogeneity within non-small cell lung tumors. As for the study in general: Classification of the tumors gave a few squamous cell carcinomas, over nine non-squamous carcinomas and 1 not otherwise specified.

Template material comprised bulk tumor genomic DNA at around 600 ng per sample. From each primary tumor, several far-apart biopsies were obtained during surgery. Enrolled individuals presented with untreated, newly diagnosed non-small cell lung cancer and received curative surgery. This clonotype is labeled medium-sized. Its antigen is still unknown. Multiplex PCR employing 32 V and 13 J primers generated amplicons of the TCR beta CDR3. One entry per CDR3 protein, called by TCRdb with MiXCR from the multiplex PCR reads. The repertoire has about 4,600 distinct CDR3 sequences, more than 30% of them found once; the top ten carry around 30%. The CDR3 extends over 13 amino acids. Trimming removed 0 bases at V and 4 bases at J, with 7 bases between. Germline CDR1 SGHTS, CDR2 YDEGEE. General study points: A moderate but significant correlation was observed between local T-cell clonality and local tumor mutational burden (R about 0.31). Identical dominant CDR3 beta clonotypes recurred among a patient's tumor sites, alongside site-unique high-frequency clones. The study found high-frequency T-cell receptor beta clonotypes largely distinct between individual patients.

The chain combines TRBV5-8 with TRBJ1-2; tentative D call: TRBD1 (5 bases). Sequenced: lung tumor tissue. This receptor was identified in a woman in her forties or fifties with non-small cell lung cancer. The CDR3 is CASSLVGVYGYTF. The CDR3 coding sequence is TGTGCCAGCAGCTTGGTGGGGGTCTATGGCTACACCTTC.